This T cell receptor beta chain is from a study of molecular identifiers for immune sequencing clone quantification (dated by TCRdb to 2017 to 2018). The study in broad terms: For a replicate experiment, RNA from approximately 20,000 or 100,000 naive CD8 T cells was divided into five aliquots, of which four were sequenced. This methods study used CD8 T cells to benchmark TCR RNA copy counting and molecular-identifier clustering-based TCR repertoire sequencing (MIDCIRS).

The library was built by means of PCR. The run used a NextSeq 500. Bulk TCR libraries were made following a previously described method, with the TCR primers given in Table S5. Total RNA was purified with the Qiagen AllPrep DNA/RNA kit. Before any analysis, reads coming from multiple sequencing runs of the same library were combined into one pool. The paper's data handling went like this. Reads were retained only if the reads had an exact TCR constant sequence, and the retained reads were trimmed to 150 nt and grouped according to their 12-nt molecular barcodes. Reads inside each barcode group were sub-clustered using a 15% Levenshtein threshold, and a quality-weighted consensus sequence was constructed for each RNA molecule. Non-functional sequences were excluded, and lower-count sequences lying one edit away from another sequence were also excluded. Based on a fit of two negative binomial distributions, barcode sub-clusters having less than 20% of the maximum read count were discarded. The public reads were reanalyzed by TCRdb: fastp trimming at Q25, MiXCR alignment, in-frame beta chains only. Each entry merges the rows of one CDR3 protein and shows their most common DNA and genes. TCRdb assigned the V and J calls; the authors' analysis was not used. The sample data list hundreds of thousands of distinct CDR3 sequences, and 25% of these were observed just once. About 0.73% of the sample comes from the top ten.

Study-level results and caveats: Spiked-in Jurkat TCR RNA equal to a single cell's worth was reported to be detectable even within one million naive CD8 T cells. Naive libraries contained spiked-in Jurkat TCR RNA (approximately ten copies' worth), which is not part of the donor repertoire. Modeling estimated 2.5 to 3.5 recovered TCR RNA copies per cell, compared with about 10 by digital PCR, which implies about 30% capture efficiency. When barcode sub-clustering was not used, chimeric consensus sequences inflated TCR diversity, with chimeras reaching as high as 47%. Highly expanded clone sizes could be underestimated because identical TCR molecules may share a barcode. In CMV-specific effector cells, clones with more than 20 RNA copies accounted for over 97% of molecules, whereas in naive cells such clones accounted for under 1%.

Remarks on this clonotype: This receptor's antigen is unknown. No much larger clone is present one base from it, and per-base qualities are unavailable.

Naive CD8 T cell libraries were made from approximately 20,000 to 1,000,000 sorted cells using 10%, 30% or 50% of purified RNA. Naive CD8 T cells were FACS-sorted as CD8+CD4-CCR7+CD45RA+ on a BD FACSAria II into RLT Plus buffer. To test detection sensitivity, Jurkat RNA equivalent to about eleven TCR copies was spiked into samples of about 17,000-1,100,000 naive CD8 T cells. Enrichment of CD8 T cells was done with RosetteSep CD8+ T Cell Enrichment Cocktail plus Ficoll-Paque, and ACK red cell lysis came afterward. Source material: naive CD8+ T cells from blood, with Jurkat cell RNA spiked in. Sample cell subset or site, as interpreted from the label and publication: FACS-sorted CD8+CD4-CCR7+CD45RA+ naive T cells. This receptor was obtained from a human donor in good health. Some libraries in this study had Jurkat cell RNA spiked in.

Here the CDR3 is given as CASTEGGASYEKLFF. Here is the DNA: TGTGCCAGCACCGAAGGGGGGGCTAGCTATGAAAAACTGTTTTTT. The chain is made from TRBV6-1 and TRBJ1-4; perhaps TRBD1 is the D gene, with 6 bases matching. V lost 7 bases and J lost 6 bases; the stretch between them is 18 bases long. The CDR3 starts with the cysteine, ends with the phenylalanine, and has 15 residues. Just CDR3 DNA is preserved here, 45 bases in frame from base 1. Reading the germline V gene gives CDR1 MNHNS and CDR2 SASEGT.